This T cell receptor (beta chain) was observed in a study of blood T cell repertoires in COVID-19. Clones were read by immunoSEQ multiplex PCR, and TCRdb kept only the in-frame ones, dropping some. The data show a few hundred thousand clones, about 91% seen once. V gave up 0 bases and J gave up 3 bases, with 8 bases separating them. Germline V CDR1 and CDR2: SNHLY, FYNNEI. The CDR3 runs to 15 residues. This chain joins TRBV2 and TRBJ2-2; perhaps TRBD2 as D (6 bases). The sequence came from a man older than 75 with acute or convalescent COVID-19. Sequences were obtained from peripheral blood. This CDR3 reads CASSEAPSDTGELFF. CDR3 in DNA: TGTGCCAGCAGTGAAGCGCCTAGCGACACCGGGGAGCTGTTTTTT.